This T cell receptor (beta chain) stems from a study of OX40 agonist ivuxolimab in advanced cancers. Study as a whole: Males comprised around 78% of the group, whose mean age was roughly 60 years (range about 20 to 85). Having had anti-PD-1, anti-PD-L1 or anti-CTLA-4 therapy before was allowed, and over 35% had some. Study results and limitations: What antigens the expanded peripheral T cells recognized was never established.

On this clone: No antigen is known for it.

Data came from immunoSEQ multiplex PCR; TCRdb stores just in-frame clones and leaves some out. Altogether approximately 57,000 clones are present, 75% to 85% being singletons, with the ten largest covering roughly 3.2%. The sample here was CD4+ or CD8+ T cells sorted from blood, taken in a trial of the OX40 agonist ivuxolimab. The sequence was collected from an adult with an advanced solid tumor such as melanoma, head and neck, liver or kidney cancer.

CDR3 nucleotide sequence: TGTGCCTGGAGCGATACACCGGGAAGTGAAAAACTGTTTTTT. It specifies CAWSDTPGSEKLFF. The rearrangement uses TRBV30 and TRBJ1-4; D call uncertain. CDR1 is GTSNPN and CDR2 is SVGIG in the germline V gene (reference sequence). The CDR3 runs 14 residues. Deletions cut 3 bases from V and 7 bases from J, with 15 bases between. The variable domain in full, completed from reference TRBV30 and TRBJ1-4, reads SQTIHQWPATLVQPVGSPLSLECTVEGTSNPNLYWYRQAAGRGLQLLFYSVGIGQISSEVPQNLSASRPQDRQFILSSKKLLLSDSGFYLCAWSDTPGSEKLFFGSGTQLSVL.